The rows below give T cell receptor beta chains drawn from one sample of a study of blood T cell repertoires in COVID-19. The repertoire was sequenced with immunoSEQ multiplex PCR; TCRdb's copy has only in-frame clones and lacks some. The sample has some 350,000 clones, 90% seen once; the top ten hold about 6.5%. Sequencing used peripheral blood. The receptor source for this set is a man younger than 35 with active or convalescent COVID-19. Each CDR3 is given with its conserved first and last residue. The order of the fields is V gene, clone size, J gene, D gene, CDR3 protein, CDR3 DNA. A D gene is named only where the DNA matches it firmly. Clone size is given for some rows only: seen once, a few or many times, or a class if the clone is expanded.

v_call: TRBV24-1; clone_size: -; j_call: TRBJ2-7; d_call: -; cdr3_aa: CATSRGFSYEQYF; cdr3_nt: TGTGCCACCAGTCGGGGGTTCAGCTACGAGCAGTACTTC
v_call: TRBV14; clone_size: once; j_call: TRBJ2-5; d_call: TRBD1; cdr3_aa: CASSQGTGGFRGETQYF; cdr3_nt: TGTGCCAGCAGCCAGGGGACAGGGGGCTTTCGGGGAGAGACCCAGTACTTC
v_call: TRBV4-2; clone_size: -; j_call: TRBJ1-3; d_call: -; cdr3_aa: CASSSRQASSGNTIYF; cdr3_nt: TGTGCCAGCAGCTCCCGACAGGCGAGCTCTGGAAACACCATATATTTT
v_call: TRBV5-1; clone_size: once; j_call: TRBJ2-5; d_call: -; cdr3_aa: CASSLSSSRETQYF; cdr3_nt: TGCGCCAGCAGCTTGTCGTCTAGCAGGGAGACCCAGTACTTC
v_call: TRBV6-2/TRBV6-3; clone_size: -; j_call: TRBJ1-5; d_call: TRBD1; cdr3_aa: CASSSRTGGLSNQPQHF; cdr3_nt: TGTGCCAGCAGTTCCCGGACAGGGGGCTTGAGCAATCAGCCCCAGCATTTT
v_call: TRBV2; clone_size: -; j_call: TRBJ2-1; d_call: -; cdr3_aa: CASNRRGYNEQFF; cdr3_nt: TGTGCCAGCAATCGCAGGGGCTACAATGAGCAGTTCTTC
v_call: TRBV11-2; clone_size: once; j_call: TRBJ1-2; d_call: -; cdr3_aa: CASSPELRGYGYTF; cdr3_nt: TGTGCCAGCAGCCCAGAACTGCGGGGCTATGGCTACACCTTC
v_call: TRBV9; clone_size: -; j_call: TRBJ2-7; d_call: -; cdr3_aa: CASSATQGWVNEQYF; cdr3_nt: TGTGCCAGCAGCGCAACGCAGGGTTGGGTCAACGAGCAGTACTTC
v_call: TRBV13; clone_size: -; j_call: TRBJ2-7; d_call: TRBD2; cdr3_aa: CASSLGRGGLAGGYEQYF; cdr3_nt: TGTGCCAGCAGCTTAGGGCGCGGGGGACTAGCGGGAGGCTACGAGCAGTACTTC
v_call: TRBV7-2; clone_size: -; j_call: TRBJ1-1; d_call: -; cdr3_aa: CASGGQRNTEAFF; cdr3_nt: TGTGCCAGCGGAGGCCAGAGAAACACTGAAGCTTTCTTT
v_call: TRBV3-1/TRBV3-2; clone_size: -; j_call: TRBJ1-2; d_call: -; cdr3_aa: CASSRQLAVHGYTF; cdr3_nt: TGTGCCAGCAGCCGACAGTTGGCAGTGCATGGCTACACCTTC
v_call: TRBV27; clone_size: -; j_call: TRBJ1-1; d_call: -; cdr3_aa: CASSRQTSNTEAFF; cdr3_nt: TGTGCCAGCAGCAGACAGACATCGAACACTGAAGCTTTCTTT
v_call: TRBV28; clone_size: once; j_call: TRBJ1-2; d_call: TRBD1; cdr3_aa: CASRWTGVNYGYTF; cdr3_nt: TGTGCCAGCAGATGGACAGGGGTTAACTATGGCTACACCTTC
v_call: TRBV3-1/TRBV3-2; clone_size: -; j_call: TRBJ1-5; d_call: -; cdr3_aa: CASSQSLDRKVTHQPQHF; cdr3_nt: TGTGCCAGCAGCCAAAGTTTGGACAGAAAGGTCACCCATCAGCCCCAGCATTTT
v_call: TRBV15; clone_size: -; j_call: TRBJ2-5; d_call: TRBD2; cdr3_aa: CATSREAGGGETQYF; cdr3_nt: TGTGCCACCAGCAGAGAGGCGGGGGGTGGGGAGACCCAGTACTTC
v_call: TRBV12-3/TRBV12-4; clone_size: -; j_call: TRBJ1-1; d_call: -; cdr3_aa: CASSLQENTEAFF; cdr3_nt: TGTGCCAGCAGTTTACAGGAGAACACTGAAGCTTTCTTT
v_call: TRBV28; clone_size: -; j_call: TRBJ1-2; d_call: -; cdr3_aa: CATTIEGVLVDYGYTF; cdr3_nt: TGTGCCACAACAATAGAAGGGGTTCTCGTCGACTATGGCTACACCTTC
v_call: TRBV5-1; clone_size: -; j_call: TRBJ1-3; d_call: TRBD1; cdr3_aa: CASSRGTGGNTIYF; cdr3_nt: TGCGCCAGCAGCCGTGGAACAGGGGGGAACACCATATATTTT
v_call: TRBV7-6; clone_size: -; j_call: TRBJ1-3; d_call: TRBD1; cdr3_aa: CASSLYSDRGFFSGNTIYF; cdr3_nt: TGTGCCAGCAGCTTATATTCCGACAGGGGGTTCTTCTCCGGAAACACCATATATTTT
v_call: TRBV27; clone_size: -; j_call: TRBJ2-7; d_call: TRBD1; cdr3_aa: CASSPSGTGAISGQYF; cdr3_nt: TGTGCCAGCAGTCCTTCCGGGACAGGGGCAATCAGCGGGCAGTACTTC
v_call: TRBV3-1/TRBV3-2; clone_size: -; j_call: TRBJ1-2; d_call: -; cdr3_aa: CASSQETGAYGYTF; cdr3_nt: TGTGCCAGCAGCCAAGAAACGGGAGCCTATGGCTACACCTTC
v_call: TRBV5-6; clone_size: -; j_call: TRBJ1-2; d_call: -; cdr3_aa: CASSLALVGGGGYTF; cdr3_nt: TGTGCCAGCAGCTTGGCCCTCGTAGGGGGTGGAGGCTACACCTTC
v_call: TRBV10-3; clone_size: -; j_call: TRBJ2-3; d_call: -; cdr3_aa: CAISGEGGDTDTQYF; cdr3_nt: TGTGCCATCAGTGGGGAAGGGGGGGATACAGATACGCAGTATTTT
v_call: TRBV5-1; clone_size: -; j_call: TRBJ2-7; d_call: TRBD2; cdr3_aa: CASSLGASGRPRGYYEQYF; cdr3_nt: TGCGCCAGCAGCTTGGGCGCTAGCGGTAGGCCTAGGGGCTACTACGAGCAGTACTTC
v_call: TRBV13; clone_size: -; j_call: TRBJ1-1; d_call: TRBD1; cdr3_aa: CASSITRSRQGAGDEAFF; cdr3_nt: TGTGCCAGCAGCATAACTAGGTCTCGACAGGGGGCGGGGGATGAAGCTTTCTTT
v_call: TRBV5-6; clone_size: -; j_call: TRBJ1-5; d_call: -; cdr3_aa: CASSFRQINQPQHF; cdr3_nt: TGTGCCAGCAGCTTTAGACAGATCAATCAGCCCCAGCATTTT
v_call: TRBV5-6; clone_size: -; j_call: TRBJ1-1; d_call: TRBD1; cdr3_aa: CASSLDRGNIDTEAFF; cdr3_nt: TGTGCCAGCAGCTTGGACAGGGGTAATATCGACACTGAAGCTTTCTTT
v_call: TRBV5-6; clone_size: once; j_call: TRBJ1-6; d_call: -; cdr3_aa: CASSLDSVYSPLHF; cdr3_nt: TGTGCCAGCAGCTTGGACAGTGTGTATTCACCCCTCCACTTT
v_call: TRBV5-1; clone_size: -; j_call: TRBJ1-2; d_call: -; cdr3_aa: CAGRPTANYGYTF; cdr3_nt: TGCGCCGGGAGGCCGACAGCTAACTATGGCTACACCTTC
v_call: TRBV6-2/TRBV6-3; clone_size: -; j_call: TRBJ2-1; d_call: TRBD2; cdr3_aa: CASSYPTSGQPFYNEQFF; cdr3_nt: TGTGCCAGCAGTTACCCCACTAGCGGGCAACCCTTCTACAATGAGCAGTTCTTC
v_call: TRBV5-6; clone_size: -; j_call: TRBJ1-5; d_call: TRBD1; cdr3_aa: CASSRFPDRGIQPQHF; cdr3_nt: TGTGCCAGCAGCCGATTCCCGGACAGGGGGATTCAGCCCCAGCATTTT
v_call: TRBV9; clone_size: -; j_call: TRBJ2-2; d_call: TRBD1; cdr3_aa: CASSDRGLNGELFF; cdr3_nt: TGTGCCAGCAGTGACAGGGGGTTGAACGGGGAGCTGTTTTTT
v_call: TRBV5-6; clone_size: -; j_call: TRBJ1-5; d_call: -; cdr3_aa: CASSSGGLGNQPQHF; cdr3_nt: TGTGCCAGCAGCTCCGGGGGTTTGGGCAATCAGCCCCAGCATTTT
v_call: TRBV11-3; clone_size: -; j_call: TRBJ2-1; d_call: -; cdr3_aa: CASSLSGSGNEQFF; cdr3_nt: TGTGCCAGCAGCTTATCCGGGAGCGGCAATGAGCAGTTCTTC
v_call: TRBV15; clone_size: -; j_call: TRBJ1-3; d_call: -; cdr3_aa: CATSLNRASGRNTIYF; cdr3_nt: TGTGCCACCAGCTTAAACAGGGCTTCGGGACGAAACACCATATATTTT
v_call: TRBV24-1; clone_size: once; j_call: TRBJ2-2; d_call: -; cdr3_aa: CATSPWDNKDTGELFF; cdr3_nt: TGTGCCACCAGTCCATGGGACAATAAGGATACCGGGGAGCTGTTTTTT
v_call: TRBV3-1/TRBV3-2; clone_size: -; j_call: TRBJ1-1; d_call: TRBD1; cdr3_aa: CASNRGKGTEAFF; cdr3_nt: TGTGCCAGCAACAGGGGAAAAGGCACTGAAGCTTTCTTT
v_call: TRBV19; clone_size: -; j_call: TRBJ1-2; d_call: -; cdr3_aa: CASSIDIQGGYGYTF; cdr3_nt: TGTGCCAGTAGTATAGATATCCAGGGAGGCTATGGCTACACCTTC
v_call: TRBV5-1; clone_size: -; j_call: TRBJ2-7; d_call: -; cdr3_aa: CASSLEEGGYEQYF; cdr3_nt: TGCGCCAGCAGCTTGGAGGAAGGAGGCTACGAGCAGTACTTC
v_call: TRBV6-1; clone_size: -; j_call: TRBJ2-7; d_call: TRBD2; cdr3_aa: CASRELAGGPFSHEQYF; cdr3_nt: TGTGCCAGCAGGGAACTAGCGGGAGGGCCTTTTTCCCACGAGCAGTACTTC
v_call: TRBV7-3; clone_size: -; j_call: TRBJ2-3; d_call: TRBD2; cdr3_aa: CASSRQREAQYF; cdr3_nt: TGTGCCAGCAGCCGCCAGCGGGAGGCGCAGTATTTT
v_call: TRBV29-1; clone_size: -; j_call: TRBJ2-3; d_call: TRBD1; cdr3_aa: CSVELWETGIVTDTQYF; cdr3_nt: TGCAGCGTTGAACTCTGGGAGACAGGGATAGTAACAGATACGCAGTATTTT
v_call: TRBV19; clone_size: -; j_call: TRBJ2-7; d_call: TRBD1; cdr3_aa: CASSTGTGAMNEQYF; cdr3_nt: TGTGCCAGTAGTACCGGGACAGGGGCCATGAACGAGCAGTACTTC
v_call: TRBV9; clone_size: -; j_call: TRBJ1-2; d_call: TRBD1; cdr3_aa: CASSEVTGVGYTF; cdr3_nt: TGTGCCAGCAGCGAAGTGACAGGGGTCGGCTACACCTTC
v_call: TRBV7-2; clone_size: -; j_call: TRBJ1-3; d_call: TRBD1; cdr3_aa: CASSPLTGSSGNTIYF; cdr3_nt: TGTGCCAGCAGCCCCCTGACAGGGAGCAGTGGAAACACCATATATTTT
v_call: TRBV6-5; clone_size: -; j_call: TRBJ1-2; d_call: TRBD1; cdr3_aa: CASSRTGSNYGYTF; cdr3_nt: TGTGCCAGCAGCCGGACAGGGTCCAACTATGGCTACACCTTC
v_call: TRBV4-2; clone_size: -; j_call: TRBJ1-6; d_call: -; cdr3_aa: CASSQEGSSYNSPLHF; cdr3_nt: TGTGCCAGCAGCCAAGAGGGGAGCTCCTATAATTCACCCCTCCACTTT
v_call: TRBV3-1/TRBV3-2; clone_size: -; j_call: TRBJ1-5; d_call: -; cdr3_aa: CASSQWRFQPQHF; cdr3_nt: TGTGCCAGCAGCCAATGGCGGTTTCAGCCCCAGCATTTT
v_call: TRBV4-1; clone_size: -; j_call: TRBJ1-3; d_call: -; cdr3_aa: CASSQEPPVVGNTIYF; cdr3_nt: TGCGCCAGCAGCCAAGAGCCCCCAGTGGTAGGAAACACCATATATTTT
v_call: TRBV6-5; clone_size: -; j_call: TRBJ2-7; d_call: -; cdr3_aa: CASSSWDTSYEQYF; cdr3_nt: TGTGCCAGCAGTTCATGGGACACCTCCTACGAGCAGTACTTC
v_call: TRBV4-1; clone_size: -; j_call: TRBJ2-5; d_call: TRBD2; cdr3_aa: CASSQDETSGGETQYF; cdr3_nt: TGCGCCAGCAGCCAAGATGAAACTAGCGGGGGAGAGACCCAGTACTTC